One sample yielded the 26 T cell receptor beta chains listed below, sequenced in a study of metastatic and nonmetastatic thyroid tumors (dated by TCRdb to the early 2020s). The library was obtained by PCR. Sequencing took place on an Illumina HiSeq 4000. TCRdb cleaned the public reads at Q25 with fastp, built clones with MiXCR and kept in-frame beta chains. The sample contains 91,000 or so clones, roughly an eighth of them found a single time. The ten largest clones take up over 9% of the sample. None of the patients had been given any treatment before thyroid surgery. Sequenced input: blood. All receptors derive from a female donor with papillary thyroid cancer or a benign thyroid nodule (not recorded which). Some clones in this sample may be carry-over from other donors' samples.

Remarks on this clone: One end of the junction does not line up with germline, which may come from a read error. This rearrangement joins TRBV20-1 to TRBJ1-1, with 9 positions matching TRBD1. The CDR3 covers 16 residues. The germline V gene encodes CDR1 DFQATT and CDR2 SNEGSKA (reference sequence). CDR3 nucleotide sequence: TGCAGTGCTGTTCCGGGACAGGGAATTTCGAACGCTGAAGCTTTCTTT. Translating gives CSAVPGQGISNAEAFF.

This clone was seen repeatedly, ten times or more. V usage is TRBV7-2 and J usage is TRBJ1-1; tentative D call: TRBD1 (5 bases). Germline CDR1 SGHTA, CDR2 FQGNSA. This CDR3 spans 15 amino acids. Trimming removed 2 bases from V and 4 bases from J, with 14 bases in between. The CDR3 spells CASSLQTHGGTEAFF. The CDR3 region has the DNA TGTGCCAGCAGCTTACAGACTCACGGGGGCACTGAAGCTTTCTTT.

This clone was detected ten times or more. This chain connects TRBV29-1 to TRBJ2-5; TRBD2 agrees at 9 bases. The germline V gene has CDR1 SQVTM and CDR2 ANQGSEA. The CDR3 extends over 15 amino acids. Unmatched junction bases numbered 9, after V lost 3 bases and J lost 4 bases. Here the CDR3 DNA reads TGCAGCGTTGATGGTAGCGGGAGCCCTCGAGAGACCCAGTACTTC. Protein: CSVDGSGSPRETQYF.

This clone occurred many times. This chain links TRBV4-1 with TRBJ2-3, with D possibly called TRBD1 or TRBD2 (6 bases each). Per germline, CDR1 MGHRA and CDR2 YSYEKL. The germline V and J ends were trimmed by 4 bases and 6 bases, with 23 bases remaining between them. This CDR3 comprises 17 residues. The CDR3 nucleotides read TGCGCCAGCAGCCGCGGGATGGGGGGCACCAGATCGGATACGCAGTATTTT. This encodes CASSRGMGGTRSDTQYF.

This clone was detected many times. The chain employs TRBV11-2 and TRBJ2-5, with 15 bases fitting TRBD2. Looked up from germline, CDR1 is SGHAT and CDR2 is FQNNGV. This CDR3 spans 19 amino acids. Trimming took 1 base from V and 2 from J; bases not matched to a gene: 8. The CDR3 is CASSLGSLGLAGGQETQYF. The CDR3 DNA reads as TGTGCCAGCAGCTTAGGATCCCTGGGACTAGCGGGAGGTCAAGAGACCCAGTACTTC.

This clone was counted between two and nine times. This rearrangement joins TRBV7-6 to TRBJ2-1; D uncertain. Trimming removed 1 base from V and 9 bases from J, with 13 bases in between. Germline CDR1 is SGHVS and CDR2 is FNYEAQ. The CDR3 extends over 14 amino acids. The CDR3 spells CASSLGRSGIEQFF. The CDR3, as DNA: TGTGCCAGCAGCTTAGGGCGGTCAGGTATTGAGCAGTTCTTC.

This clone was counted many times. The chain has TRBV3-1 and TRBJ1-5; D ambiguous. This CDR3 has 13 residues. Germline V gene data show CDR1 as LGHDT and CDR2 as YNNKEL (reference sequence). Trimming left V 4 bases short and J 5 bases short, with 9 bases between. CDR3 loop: CASSLNSDQPQHF. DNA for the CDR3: TGTGCCAGCAGCCTAAACTCCGATCAGCCCCAGCATTTT.

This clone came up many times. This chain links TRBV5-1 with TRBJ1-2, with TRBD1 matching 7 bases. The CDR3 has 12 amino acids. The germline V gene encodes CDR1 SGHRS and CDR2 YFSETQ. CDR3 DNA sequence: TGCGAGAAGGGGGCCGTTAACTATGGCTACACCTTC. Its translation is CEKGAVNYGYTF.

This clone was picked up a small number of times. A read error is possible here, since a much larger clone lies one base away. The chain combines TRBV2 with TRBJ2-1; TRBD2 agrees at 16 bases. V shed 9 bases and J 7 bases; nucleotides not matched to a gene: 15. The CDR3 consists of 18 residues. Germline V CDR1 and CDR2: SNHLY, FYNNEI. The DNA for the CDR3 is TGTGCCAGAAAACTCCCGGGACTAGCGGGAGGGAAAATAAATGAGCAGTTCTTC. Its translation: CARKLPGLAGGKINEQFF.

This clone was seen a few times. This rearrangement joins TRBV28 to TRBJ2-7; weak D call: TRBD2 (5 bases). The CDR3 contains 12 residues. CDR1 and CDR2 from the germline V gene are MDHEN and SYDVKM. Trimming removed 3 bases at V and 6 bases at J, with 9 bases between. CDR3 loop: CASSLEGSEQYF. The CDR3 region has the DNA TGTGCCAGCAGTTTGGAAGGGAGCGAGCAGTACTTC.

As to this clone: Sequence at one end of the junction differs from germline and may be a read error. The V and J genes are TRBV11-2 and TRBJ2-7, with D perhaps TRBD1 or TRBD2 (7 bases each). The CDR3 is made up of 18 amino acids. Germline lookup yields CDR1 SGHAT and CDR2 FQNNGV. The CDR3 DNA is TGTGCCAGCAGCAAGCAGGGGGGGCGACAGGGTTTGACCTACGGGCAGTACTTC. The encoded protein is CASSKQGGRQGLTYGQYF. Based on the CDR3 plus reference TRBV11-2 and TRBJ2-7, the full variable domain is EAGVAQSPRYKIIEKRQSVAFWCNPISGHATLYWYQQILGQGPKLLIQFQNNGVVDDSQLPKDRFSAERLKGVDSTLKIQPAKLEDSAVYLCASSKQGGRQGLTYGQYFGPGTRLTVT.

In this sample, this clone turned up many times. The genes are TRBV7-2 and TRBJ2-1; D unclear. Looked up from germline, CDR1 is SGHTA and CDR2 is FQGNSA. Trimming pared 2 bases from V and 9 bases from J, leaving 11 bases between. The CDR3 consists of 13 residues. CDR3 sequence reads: CASSLHFGLEQFF. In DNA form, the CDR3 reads TGTGCCAGCAGCTTACATTTCGGGCTTGAGCAGTTCTTC.

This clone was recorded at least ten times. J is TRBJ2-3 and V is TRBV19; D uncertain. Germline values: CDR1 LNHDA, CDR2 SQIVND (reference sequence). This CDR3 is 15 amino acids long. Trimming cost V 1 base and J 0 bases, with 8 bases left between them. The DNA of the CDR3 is TGTGCCAGTAGTATAGGGCAGACTAGCACAGATACGCAGTATTTT. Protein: CASSIGQTSTDTQYF. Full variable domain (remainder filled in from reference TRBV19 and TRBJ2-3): DGGITQSPKYLFRKEGQNVTLSCEQNLNHDAMYWYRQDPGQGLRLIYYSQIVNDFQKGDIAEGYSVSREKKESFPLTVTSAQKNPTAFYLCASSIGQTSTDTQYFGPGTRLTVL.

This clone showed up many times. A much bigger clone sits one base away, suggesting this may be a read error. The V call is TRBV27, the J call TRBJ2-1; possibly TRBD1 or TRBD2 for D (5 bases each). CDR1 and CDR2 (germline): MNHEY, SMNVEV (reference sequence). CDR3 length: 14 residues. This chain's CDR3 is CASSEWGNHNEQSF. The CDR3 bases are TGTGCCAGCAGTGAGTGGGGGAACCACAATGAGCAGTCCTTC.

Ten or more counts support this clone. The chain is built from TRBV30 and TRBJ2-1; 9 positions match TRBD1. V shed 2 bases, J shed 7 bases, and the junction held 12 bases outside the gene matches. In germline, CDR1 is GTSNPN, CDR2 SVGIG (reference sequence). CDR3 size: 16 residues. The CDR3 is CAWSRRGQGPGNEQFF. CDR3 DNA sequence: TGTGCCTGGAGTAGGAGGGGACAGGGACCGGGAAATGAGCAGTTCTTC.

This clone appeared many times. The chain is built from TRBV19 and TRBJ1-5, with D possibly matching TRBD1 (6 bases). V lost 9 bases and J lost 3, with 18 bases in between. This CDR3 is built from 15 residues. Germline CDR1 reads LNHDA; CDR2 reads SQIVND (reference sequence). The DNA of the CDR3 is TGTGCCAGCTCATTGGGGGGACAAATCAATCAGCCCCAGCATTTT. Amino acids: CASSLGGQINQPQHF.

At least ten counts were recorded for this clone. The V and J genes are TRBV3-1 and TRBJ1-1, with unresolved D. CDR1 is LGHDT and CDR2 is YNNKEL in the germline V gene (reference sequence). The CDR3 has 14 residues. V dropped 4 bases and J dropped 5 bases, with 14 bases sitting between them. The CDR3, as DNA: TGTGCCAGCAGCCCTCAGCGGGTGGGGACTGAAGCTTTCTTT. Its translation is CASSPQRVGTEAFF.

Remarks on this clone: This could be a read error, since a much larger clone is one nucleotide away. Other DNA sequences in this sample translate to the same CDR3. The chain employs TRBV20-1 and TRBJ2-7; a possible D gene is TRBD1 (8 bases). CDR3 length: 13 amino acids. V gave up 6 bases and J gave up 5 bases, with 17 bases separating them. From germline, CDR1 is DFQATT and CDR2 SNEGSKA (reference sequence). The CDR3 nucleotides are TGCAGTGCCAGCGGGGACAGGCTTAACGAGCAGTACTTC. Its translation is CSASGDRLNEQYF.

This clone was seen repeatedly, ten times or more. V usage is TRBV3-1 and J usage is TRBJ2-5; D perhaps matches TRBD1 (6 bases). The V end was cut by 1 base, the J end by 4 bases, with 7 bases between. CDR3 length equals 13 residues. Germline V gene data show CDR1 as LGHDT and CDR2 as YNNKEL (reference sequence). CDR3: CASSQGGRETQYF. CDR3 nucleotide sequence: TGTGCCAGCAGCCAAGGGGGGCGAGAGACCCAGTACTTC.

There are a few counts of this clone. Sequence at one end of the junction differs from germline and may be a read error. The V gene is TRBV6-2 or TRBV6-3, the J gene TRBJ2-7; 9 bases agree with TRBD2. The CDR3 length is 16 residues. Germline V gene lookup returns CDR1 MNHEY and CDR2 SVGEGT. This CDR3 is CASSKGLAGLSYDQYF. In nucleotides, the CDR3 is TGTGCCAGCAGTAAGGGACTAGCTGGTCTCTCCTACGATCAGTACTTC.

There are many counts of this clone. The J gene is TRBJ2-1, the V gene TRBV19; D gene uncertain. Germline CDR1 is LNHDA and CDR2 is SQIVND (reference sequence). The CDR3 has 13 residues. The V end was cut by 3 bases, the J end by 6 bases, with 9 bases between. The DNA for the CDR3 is TGTGCCAGTAGTATGCGCAGGTCCAATGAGCAGTTCTTC. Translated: CASSMRRSNEQFF.

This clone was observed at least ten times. In DNA, the CDR3 is TGTGCCAGCAGTAAACTCGACAGACGGGGCTATGGCTACACCTTC. Translating gives CASSKLDRRGYGYTF. V usage is TRBV28 and J usage is TRBJ1-2; tentative D call: TRBD1 (5 bases). The germline gives CDR1 MDHEN, CDR2 SYDVKM. The V end lost 5 bases, the J end lost 4 bases, and 17 bases lay between the germline ends. This CDR3 has 15 residues.

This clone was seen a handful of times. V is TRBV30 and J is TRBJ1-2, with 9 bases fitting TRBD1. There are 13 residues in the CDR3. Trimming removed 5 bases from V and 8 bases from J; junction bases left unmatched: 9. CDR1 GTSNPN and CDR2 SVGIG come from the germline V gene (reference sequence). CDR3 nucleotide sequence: TGTGCCTGGGTTGGGACAGGGAAGTTCGGCTACACCTTC. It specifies CAWVGTGKFGYTF.

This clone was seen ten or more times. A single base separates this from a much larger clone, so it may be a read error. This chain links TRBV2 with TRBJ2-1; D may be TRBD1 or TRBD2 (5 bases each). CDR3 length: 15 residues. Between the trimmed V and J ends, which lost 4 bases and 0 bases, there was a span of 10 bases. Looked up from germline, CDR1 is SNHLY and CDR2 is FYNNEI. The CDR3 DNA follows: TGTGCCAGCAGTGGACCAGGGAGCTCCTACAATGAGCAGTTCTTC. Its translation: CASSGPGSSYNEQFF.

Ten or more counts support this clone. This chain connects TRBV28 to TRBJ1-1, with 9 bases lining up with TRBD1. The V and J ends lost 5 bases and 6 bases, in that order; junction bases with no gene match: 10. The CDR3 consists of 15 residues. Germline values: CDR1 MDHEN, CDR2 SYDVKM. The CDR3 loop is CASSLSGTGKSEAFF. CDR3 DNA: TGTGCCAGCAGTCTATCCGGGACAGGGAAATCTGAAGCTTTCTTT.

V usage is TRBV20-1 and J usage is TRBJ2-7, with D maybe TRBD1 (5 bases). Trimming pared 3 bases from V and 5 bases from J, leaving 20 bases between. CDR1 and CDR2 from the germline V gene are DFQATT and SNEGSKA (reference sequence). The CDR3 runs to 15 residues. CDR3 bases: TGCAGTGCTAGGGAGATTGGACACCGAGCCAACGAGCAGTACTTC. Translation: CSAREIGHRANEQYF.